Presented here are 28 T cell receptor beta chains from one specimen sequenced in a study of blood T cell repertoires in COVID-19. Assay: immunoSEQ multiplex PCR; the TCRdb copy retains only in-frame clones and omits some. The sample records 250,000 or so clones, about 83% being singletons. The sequenced sample was peripheral blood. Receptor source: a woman between 40 and 55 years old who had recovered from COVID-19.

This rearrangement joins TRBV7-9 to TRBJ1-4, with D possibly TRBD1 on 6 matching bases. V was shortened by 5 bases and J by 3 bases, with 16 bases between the two germline ends. CDR1 SEHNR and CDR2 FQNEAQ come from the germline V gene (reference sequence). The length of the CDR3 is 16 residues. The CDR3 reads CASSRGASGSNEKLFF. The CDR3 region has the DNA TGTGCCAGCAGCCGGGGGGCCTCGGGCTCTAATGAAAAACTGTTTTTT.

The chain carries TRBV7-3 and TRBJ2-2; TRBD1 matches 10 bases. The ends lost 6 bases at V and 1 base at J; junction bases unmatched: 5. The CDR3 spans 16 residues. Germline CDR1 and CDR2: SGHTA and FQGTGA. The CDR3, as DNA: TGTGCCAGCAGACGGGGACAGGGGAGGAACACCGGGGAGCTGTTTTTT. This sequence encodes CASRRGQGRNTGELFF.

V and J are TRBV5-1 and TRBJ2-5; perhaps TRBD1 as D (6 bases). The CDR3 extends over 15 amino acids. Trimming pared 1 base from V and 2 bases from J, leaving 12 bases between. The germline V gene has CDR1 SGHRS and CDR2 YFSETQ. The CDR3 nucleotides are TGCGCCAGCAGCTTGTCAGGGGCGAGGCAAGAGACCCAGTACTTC. This gives the protein CASSLSGARQETQYF.

This clone has just a few counts. The chain is built from TRBV27 and TRBJ1-1; D perhaps matches TRBD1 (5 bases). The CDR3 runs 14 residues. Germline CDR1 reads MNHEY; CDR2 reads SMNVEV (reference sequence). With 7 bases removed from V and 2 bases from J, the gap between germline ends came to 14 bases. CDR3 region: CASTPGRGNTEAFF. CDR3 sequence (DNA): TGTGCCAGCACCCCGGGGAGGGGAAACACTGAAGCTTTCTTT.

This sequence joins TRBV7-6 and TRBJ1-5; tentative D call: TRBD1 (6 bases). The CDR3 runs to 14 residues. Between the trimmed V and J ends, which lost 5 bases and 4 bases, there was a span of 12 bases. Germline loops: CDR1 SGHVS, CDR2 FNYEAQ. The CDR3 DNA reads as TGTGCCAGCAGCAAAGAGGGGGGGAATCAGCCCCAGCATTTT. Its translation: CASSKEGGNQPQHF.

V gene TRBV3-1 (or the pseudogene TRBV3-2) combines with J gene TRBJ2-7, with 8 bases lining up with TRBD1. V was pared by 8 bases and J by 9 bases, with 9 bases of the junction left unmatched. CDR1 is LGHDT, CDR2 YNNKEL, per germline (reference sequence). The CDR3 extends over 12 amino acids. Written as DNA, the CDR3 is TGTGCCAGCCGACAGGGGCGAGGATGGCAGTACTTC. As protein: CASRQGRGWQYF.

The chain carries TRBV2 and TRBJ2-2; 7 bases match TRBD1. This CDR3 contains 14 residues. The J segment lost 6 bases and the V segment lost 6 bases, leaving 7 bases of the junction unmatched. Germline loops: CDR1 SNHLY, CDR2 FYNNEI. This CDR3 is CASSRQGASGELFF. CDR3 sequence (DNA): TGTGCCAGCAGCCGACAGGGTGCGTCCGGGGAGCTGTTTTTT.

The chain is built from TRBV11-2 and TRBJ1-2; maybe TRBD1 (6 bases). Germline V lookup: CDR1 SGHAT, CDR2 FQNNGV. This CDR3 is built from 14 residues. The V end was cut by 6 bases, the J end by 3 bases, with 14 bases between. Written as DNA, the CDR3 is TGTGCCAGCAGAAGGGCAGGGGTGCACTATGGCTACACCTTC. Translating it yields CASRRAGVHYGYTF.

This clone has just one count. This CDR3 is CASSSVIFEAFF. The CDR3 DNA follows: TGTGCCAGCAGTTCCGTTATCTTTGAAGCTTTCTTT. The chain has TRBV28 and TRBJ1-1, with D uncertain. From germline, CDR1 is MDHEN and CDR2 SYDVKM. CDR3 length: 12 residues. V lost 4 bases to trimming and J lost 7 bases, with 10 bases between them.

This sequence joins TRBV4-1 and TRBJ1-6; D uncertain. V was cut by 4 bases and J by 2 bases, with 15 bases left in between. The CDR3 has 17 amino acids. CDR1 and CDR2 (germline): MGHRA, YSYEKL. The DNA of the CDR3 is TGCGCCAGCAGCCCCAGTCTGCCCGCTCCCTATAATTCACCCCTCCACTTT. Protein product: CASSPSLPAPYNSPLHF.

V usage is TRBV5-6 and J usage is TRBJ2-7; TRBD1 agrees at 8 bases. CDR1 is SGHDT, CDR2 YYEEEE, per germline. J gave up 0 bases and V 1 base, and 6 bases lay outside the gene matches. This CDR3 has 16 amino acids. CDR3 sequence: CASSLRGQAHSYEQYF. The CDR3 region has the DNA TGTGCCAGCAGCTTGCGGGGACAGGCTCACTCCTACGAGCAGTACTTC.

The chain carries TRBV28 and TRBJ2-7; 8 positions agree with TRBD1. V dropped 6 bases and J dropped 2; count of bases not matched to a gene: 3. The V gene's germline CDR1 is MDHEN and CDR2 SYDVKM. The CDR3 is 13 amino acids. The CDR3 region is CASRTGVTYEQYF. The CDR3 DNA sequence: TGTGCCAGCAGGACAGGGGTCACCTACGAGCAGTACTTC.

The chain employs TRBV11-2 and TRBJ1-1; 8 positions match TRBD1. With 1 base clipped from V and 6 bases from J, the junction kept 4 bases outside the gene matches. Germline CDR1 and CDR2: SGHAT and FQNNGV. The CDR3 length is 14 residues. The CDR3 reads CASSLVTQGAEAFF. In nucleotides, the CDR3 is TGTGCCAGCAGCTTAGTCACACAGGGGGCTGAAGCTTTCTTT.

The genes are TRBV7-9 and TRBJ2-5; weak D call: TRBD1 (6 bases). The germline gives CDR1 SEHNR, CDR2 FQNEAQ (reference sequence). Trimming removed 7 bases at V and 2 bases at J, with 20 bases between. The CDR3 is 16 amino acids. The DNA of the CDR3 is TGTGCCAGCACTCAAATCCGACAGGCGACACAAGAGACCCAGTACTTC. Its translation is CASTQIRQATQETQYF.

The rearrangement links TRBV7-9 to TRBJ1-5; 7 bases fit TRBD1. Trimming took 5 bases from V and 6 from J; bases not matched to a gene: 7. Per the germline V gene, CDR1 is SEHNR and CDR2 is FQNEAQ (reference sequence). This CDR3 is 14 amino acids long. The CDR3 DNA reads TGTGCCAGCAGCACCGGGACAGTGACTCAGCCCCAGCATTTT. As protein: CASSTGTVTQPQHF.

This chain uses TRBV9 with TRBJ2-5; TRBD2 matches at 9 bases. The junction had 8 bases not matched to a gene; V was cut back by 1 base and J by 1 base. CDR3 length: 17 amino acids. The germline CDR1 and CDR2 sequences are SGDLS and YYNGEE. CDR3 in amino acids: CASSVRGSGGPQETQYF. The CDR3 DNA reads TGTGCCAGCAGCGTAAGGGGGAGCGGGGGGCCCCAAGAGACCCAGTACTTC.

The J gene is TRBJ2-1, the V gene TRBV9, with D possibly matching TRBD1 (5 bases). V lost 0 bases to trimming and J lost 6 bases, with 13 bases between them. The CDR3 covers 15 residues. Per the germline V gene, CDR1 is SGDLS and CDR2 is YYNGEE. The CDR3, as DNA: TGTGCCAGCAGCGTAGGGCTAGTAGGGGTCAATGAGCAGTTCTTC. Its protein product is CASSVGLVGVNEQFF.

The chain couples TRBV28 to TRBJ1-4, with 8 bases aligning to TRBD1. CDR1 MDHEN and CDR2 SYDVKM come from the germline V gene. This CDR3 has 15 amino acids. Germline trimming cut 4 bases from V and 1 base from J; bases unmatched to any gene: 2. The CDR3 nucleotides are TGTGCCAGCAGTTGGACAGGGCAAACTAATGAAAAACTGTTTTTT. Protein product: CASSWTGQTNEKLFF.

The rearrangement joins TRBV28 to TRBJ2-7; D not certain. Trimming removed 0 bases from V and 0 bases from J, with 6 bases in between. Germline CDR1 reads MDHEN; CDR2 reads SYDVKM. CDR3 length: 14 amino acids. DNA for the CDR3: TGTGCCAGCAGTTTATGGGTTAGCTCCTACGAGCAGTACTTC. This codes for CASSLWVSSYEQYF.

The V and J genes are TRBV10-3 and TRBJ1-2; a weak D match, TRBD1 (6 bases). Trimming took off 6 bases at V and 6 bases at J, with 17 bases between the two ends. Germline V CDR1 and CDR2: ENHRY, SYGVKD. This CDR3 comprises 14 residues. CDR3: CAIRRQDLLHGYTF. In nucleotides, the CDR3 is TGTGCCATCAGGAGACAGGACCTCCTCCATGGCTACACCTTC.

As for this clone: No DNA is shown, since the ends of the CDR3 on it are uncertain; the CDR3 is the one TCRdb lists. The gene calls are TRBV10-3 and TRBJ2-7; the table's D call, TRBD2, was not checked against the DNA. Per germline, CDR1 ENHRY and CDR2 SYGVKD. The CDR3 totals 15 residues, both ends included. The CDR3 here is CATPPKYFCYYEQYF.

This chain uses TRBV7-6 with TRBJ1-1; no clear D gene. The CDR3 runs 14 residues. V was clipped by 5 bases and J by 5 bases, with 15 bases between them. Germline CDR1 and CDR2: SGHVS and FNYEAQ. As DNA, the CDR3 is TGTGCCAGCAGCCCCTATGCTACCGGGACTGAAGCTTTCTTT. It encodes CASSPYATGTEAFF.

The gene calls are TRBV6-6 and TRBJ1-5; TRBD1 agrees at 7 bases. Per germline, CDR1 MNHNY and CDR2 SVGAGI (reference sequence). J gave up 9 bases and V 9 bases, and 17 bases lay outside the gene matches. The length of the CDR3 is 15 residues. The CDR3 reads CASRGGRVNHWPQHF. The CDR3, as DNA: TGTGCCAGTAGAGGGGGCAGGGTTAACCATTGGCCCCAGCATTTT.

V is TRBV13 and J is TRBJ1-2, with 7 bases that match TRBD1. The V gene's germline CDR1 is PRHDT and CDR2 FYEKMQ (reference sequence). The CDR3 length is 14 residues. V shed 4 bases and J 6 bases; nucleotides not matched to a gene: 8. The CDR3 DNA reads as TGTGCCAGCAGCTACAGACAGGGTCAGGATGGCTACACCTTC. Encoded protein: CASSYRQGQDGYTF.

The chain links TRBV10-3 to TRBJ2-1; 13 bases fit TRBD2. Germline values: CDR1 ENHRY, CDR2 SYGVKD. There are 15 residues in the CDR3. Germline trimming cut 5 bases from V and 8 bases from J; bases unmatched to any gene: 6. CDR3 amino acids: CAISPLLAGGHEQFF. The CDR3 nucleotides are TGTGCCATCAGTCCTCTACTAGCGGGGGGGCATGAGCAGTTCTTC.

The genes are TRBV5-1 and TRBJ2-3; tentative D call: TRBD1 (6 bases). Trimming took off 6 bases at V and 2 bases at J, with 13 bases between the two ends. Germline V CDR1 and CDR2: SGHRS, YFSETQ. This CDR3 spans 14 amino acids. CDR3 coding DNA: TGCGCCAGCAACCTCTGGGGGCCCACAGATACGCAGTATTTT. This encodes CASNLWGPTDTQYF.

The rearrangement uses TRBV19 and TRBJ1-1, with D tentatively TRBD1 (6 bases). The germline V gene encodes CDR1 LNHDA and CDR2 SQIVND (reference sequence). The CDR3 spans 15 residues. V lost 6 bases and J lost 0, with 14 bases in between. The CDR3 region is CASRQIGQLNTEAFF. The CDR3 bases are TGTGCCAGTAGGCAAATCGGACAGCTGAACACTGAAGCTTTCTTT.

The chain employs TRBV29-1 and TRBJ1-2, with 11 nucleotides matching TRBD1. The CDR3 is made up of 17 amino acids. The trim removed 1 base at V and 0 bases at J, leaving 7 bases unmatched. CDR1 and CDR2 (germline): SQVTM, ANQGSEA. The CDR3 here is CSVEGDRGSRANYGYTF. The DNA of the CDR3 is TGCAGCGTTGAAGGGGACAGGGGGTCTCGAGCTAACTATGGCTACACCTTC.